This T cell receptor beta chain was sequenced during a study of patients and donors after allogeneic stem cell transplantation. TCRdb independently ran MiXCR on the RT-PCR reads; one entry per CDR3 protein. The sample has under 200,000 distinct CDR3 sequences; about 30% are singletons. Germline CDR1 and CDR2: ENHRY and SYGVKD. The CDR3 runs to 13 residues. With V trimmed by 11 bases and J by 10 bases, 11 bases remained unmatched. This TCR was sampled from a human donor who was either an allogeneic HSCT recipient or a stem cell or donor lymphocyte infusion donor (not recorded which). It is not recorded whose cells these are; they may come from a transplant donor. This rearrangement joins TRBV10-3 to TRBJ2-1; 10 bases map to TRBD2. The sequencing sample was made of blood, either unsorted or a sorted T cell fraction (not recorded which). DNA of the CDR3: TGTGCCGTTGGGACTAGCGAGGCCAGAGAGCAGTTCTTC. Its protein product is CAVGTSEAREQFF.